This passage covers 19 T cell receptor beta chains from one sample sequenced in a study of Ad26.COV2.S vaccination and SARS-CoV-2 variants. Treatment meaning: roughly 18 received Ad26.COV2.S at low or high dose, single or two shots; 5 received placebo; per-sample allocation not given. Specimen acquisition occurred on day 63 following the initial vaccine or placebo injection. Profiled with immunoSEQ multiplex PCR; TCRdb holds only in-frame clones, not every one. The data show 440,000 or so clones, 90% seen once. The sample consisted of peripheral blood, taken in a trial of Ad26.COV2.S vaccine versus placebo. All receptors derive from a person aged 18 to 59 who received the Ad26.COV2.S COVID-19 vaccine or a placebo.

The chain combines TRBV6-6 with TRBJ1-6; 7 bases map to TRBD1. The germline CDR1 and CDR2 sequences are MNHNY and SVGAGI (reference sequence). The trim removed 8 bases at V and 7 bases at J, leaving 11 bases unmatched. CDR3 length: 15 amino acids. CDR3 sequence reads: CASQSDRVGNSPLHF. In DNA, the CDR3 is TGTGCCAGCCAGTCCGACAGGGTCGGGAATTCACCCCTCCACTTT.

The rearrangement joins TRBV5-4 to TRBJ2-7, with 8 bases matching TRBD2. With V trimmed by 4 bases and J by 3 bases, 9 bases remained unmatched. CDR1 and CDR2 from the germline V gene are SGHNT and YYREEE (reference sequence). The CDR3 contains 15 residues. The CDR3, as DNA: TGTGCCAGCAGCAGTTTAGCGGGGATGGGCTACGAGCAGTACTTC. Encoded protein: CASSSLAGMGYEQYF.

The chain couples TRBV6-4 to TRBJ2-7, with unresolved D. The V end lost 6 bases, the J end lost 0 bases, and 12 bases lay between the germline ends. The germline V gene has CDR1 MRHNA and CDR2 SNTAGT. The CDR3 length is 14 residues. Here the CDR3 DNA reads TGTGCCAGCAGCCCGACTGGTAGCTCCTACGAGCAGTACTTC. This translates into CASSPTGSSYEQYF.

The chain has TRBV5-1 and TRBJ1-2; D unresolved. The CDR3 extends over 16 amino acids. Germline V gene lookup returns CDR1 SGHRS and CDR2 YFSETQ. The V and J ends lost 0 bases and 1 base respectively, with 13 bases between them. The CDR3 DNA sequence: TGCGCCAGCAGCTTGGGCCAGGACCGACTTAACTATGGCTACACCTTC. This codes for CASSLGQDRLNYGYTF. Combining the CDR3 with reference TRBV5-1 and TRBJ1-2 gives the whole variable domain KAGVTQTPRYLIKTRGQQVTLSCSPISGHRSVSWYQQTPGQGLQFLFEYFSETQRNKGNFPGRFSGRQFSNSRSEMNVSTLELGDSALYLCASSLGQDRLNYGYTFGSGTRLTVV.

This chain links TRBV19 with TRBJ2-2; no clear D. Trimming removed 6 bases from V and 6 bases from J, with 11 bases in between. CDR1 is LNHDA and CDR2 is SQIVND in the germline V gene (reference sequence). The CDR3 has 13 residues. The CDR3 coding sequence is TGTGCCAGTAGGGCAGAGCGCTCCGGGGAGCTGTTTTTT. Translating gives CASRAERSGELFF.

The chain uses TRBV7-2 and TRBJ2-1, with a possible D match to TRBD1 (6 bases). The germline CDR1 and CDR2 sequences are SGHTA and FQGNSA. This CDR3 is built from 15 residues. The V end lost 5 bases, the J end lost 4 bases, and 15 bases lay between the germline ends. CDR3 sequence reads: CASSPDSSSYNEQFF. The CDR3 bases are TGTGCCAGCAGCCCGGACAGTAGCTCATACAATGAGCAGTTCTTC.

The CDR3 DNA reads as TGCAGTGCTAGTGGCGGGAGGTCCTACAATGAGCAGTTCTTC. Translation gives CSASGGRSYNEQFF. V gene TRBV20-1 combines with J gene TRBJ2-1; 8 bases agree with TRBD2. CDR3 length: 14 residues. V lost 3 bases to trimming and J lost 1 base; unmatched junction nucleotides: 2. Germline CDR1 reads DFQATT; CDR2 reads SNEGSKA (reference sequence).

Turning to this clone: This sample includes further DNA sequences coding for the same CDR3. The genes are TRBV5-1 and TRBJ2-7; TRBD2 matches 10 bases. The germline CDR1 and CDR2 sequences are SGHRS and YFSETQ. The CDR3 extends over 14 amino acids. V gave up 4 bases and J gave up 0 bases; unmatched junction bases: 1. CDR3: CASSLAGASYEQYF. For the CDR3, the DNA is TGCGCCAGCAGCCTAGCGGGAGCCTCCTACGAGCAGTACTTC.

This chain connects TRBV30 to TRBJ1-1; 9 nucleotides line up with TRBD1. From germline, CDR1 is GTSNPN and CDR2 SVGIG (reference sequence). The CDR3 is made up of 15 amino acids. J gave up 5 bases and V 2 bases, and 9 bases lay outside the gene matches. This CDR3 is CAWSPPDRGWTEAFF. As DNA, the CDR3 is TGTGCCTGGAGTCCCCCGGACAGGGGCTGGACTGAAGCTTTCTTT.

This clone occurred a few times. The J gene is TRBJ2-7, the V gene TRBV15; tentative D call: TRBD2 (6 bases). The germline V gene has CDR1 LNHNV and CDR2 YYDKDF (reference sequence). V was pared by 1 base and J by 0 bases, with 10 bases between. The CDR3 is 15 amino acids. This CDR3 reads CATSRGGGSSYEQYF. The CDR3 DNA sequence: TGTGCCACCAGCAGAGGAGGAGGGAGCTCCTACGAGCAGTACTTC.

The chain links TRBV5-1 to TRBJ2-1; D perhaps matches TRBD1 (6 bases). CDR3 size: 16 residues. The germline CDR1 and CDR2 sequences are SGHRS and YFSETQ. V was cut by 4 bases and J by 1 base, with 15 bases left in between. The CDR3: CASSPEVGTSYNEQFF. Here the CDR3 DNA reads TGCGCCAGCAGCCCCGAGGTGGGGACATCCTACAATGAGCAGTTCTTC.

J is TRBJ2-1 and V is TRBV7-2; 9 bases match TRBD1. V trimming: 5 bases; J trimming: 7 bases; junction bases outside the gene matches: 12. Germline loops: CDR1 SGHTA, CDR2 FQGNSA. The CDR3 sequence is 16 residues long. CDR3 DNA sequence: TGTGCCAGCAGCAATCGACCGGGACAGGGTTCGAATGAGCAGTTCTTC. As protein: CASSNRPGQGSNEQFF.

The chain joins TRBV28 to TRBJ2-7, with 7 bases that match TRBD2. The CDR3 runs to 15 residues. The V gene's germline CDR1 is MDHEN and CDR2 SYDVKM. V trimming: 3 bases; J trimming: 3 bases; junction bases outside the gene matches: 8. CDR3 in DNA: TGTGCCAGCAGTTTTCGCGCTAGCGGAGTCTACGAGCAGTACTTC. It yields the protein CASSFRASGVYEQYF.

This rearrangement joins TRBV28 to TRBJ2-3, with TRBD2 identical over 7 bases. V lost 4 bases, J lost 7 bases, and 11 bases stayed unmatched. The CDR3 is 15 residues long. Germline CDR1 and CDR2: MDHEN and SYDVKM. In nucleotides, the CDR3 is TGTGCCAGCAGTTCCCTCCGGGGAGGGTTAAATACGCAGTATTTT. It translates to CASSSLRGGLNTQYF.

The CDR3, as DNA: TGTGCCACCGGCCGGGGAGGCACAGATACGCAGTATTTT. Translated: CATGRGGTDTQYF. The genes are TRBV15 and TRBJ2-3; a weak D match, TRBD2 (5 bases). This CDR3 spans 13 amino acids. The germline V and J ends were trimmed by 8 bases and 1 base, with 10 bases remaining between them. Germline V gene lookup returns CDR1 LNHNV and CDR2 YYDKDF (reference sequence).

The J gene is TRBJ2-3, the V gene TRBV18; 8 bases align to TRBD1. There are 16 residues in the CDR3. V shed 2 bases, J shed 0 bases, and the junction held 4 bases outside the gene matches. The germline V gene encodes CDR1 KGHSH and CDR2 LQKENI. For the CDR3, the DNA is TGTGCCAGCTCACCAGACAGGGGATGGAGCACAGATACGCAGTATTTT. Translating gives CASSPDRGWSTDTQYF.

This clone was picked up a small number of times. V usage is TRBV7-8 and J usage is TRBJ1-6, with D possibly matching TRBD1 (6 bases). V dropped 5 bases and J dropped 3 bases, with 14 bases sitting between them. The CDR3 is made up of 16 amino acids. Per germline, CDR1 SGHVS and CDR2 FQNEAQ. This CDR3 reads CASSVGRGNYNSPLHF. DNA of the CDR3: TGTGCCAGCAGCGTGGGAAGGGGGAACTATAATTCACCCCTCCACTTT.

The table lists this clone with a count of one. The chain recombines TRBV5-4 with TRBJ1-1, with D possibly matching TRBD1 (5 bases). V lost 4 bases and J 0 bases, leaving 13 bases between the germline ends. Germline loops: CDR1 SGHNT, CDR2 YYREEE (reference sequence). The CDR3 length is 15 residues. The CDR3 DNA sequence: TGTGCCAGCAGCACTAAGGGGATCTTGAACACTGAAGCTTTCTTT. This codes for CASSTKGILNTEAFF.

The V gene is TRBV11-2, the J gene TRBJ2-6; D not certain. V shed 0 bases and J shed 0 bases, with 12 bases lying between them. Germline CDR1 and CDR2: SGHAT and FQNNGV. This CDR3 has 18 residues. The CDR3 protein is CASSLEQGTYSGANVLTF. The CDR3 nucleotides are TGTGCCAGCAGCTTAGAGCAAGGAACCTACTCTGGGGCCAACGTCCTGACTTTC.